Presented here are 23 T cell receptor beta chains from one specimen sequenced in a study of graft-versus-host responses after intestinal transplantation. The repertoire was sequenced with immunoSEQ multiplex PCR; TCRdb's copy has only in-frame clones and lacks some. This sample carries around 97,000 clones, around nine tenths of them seen once, and the ten largest clones take approximately 6%. Their antigens are not known. The material sequenced was unstimulated CD8+ T cells sorted from spleen or lymph node cells, taken before intestinal transplant. The source is a human donor who received an intestinal transplant.

This rearrangement joins TRBV19 to TRBJ1-5; D is unclear. Trimming removed 3 bases from V and 4 bases from J, with 10 bases in between. The CDR3 has 14 residues. Per the germline V gene, CDR1 is LNHDA and CDR2 is SQIVND (reference sequence). CDR3 sequence (DNA): TGTGCCAGTAGTATCTCAGATTTTAATCAGCCCCAGCATTTT. This encodes CASSISDFNQPQHF. The full variable domain, its missing parts supplied by reference TRBV19 and TRBJ1-5, is DGGITQSPKYLFRKEGQNVTLSCEQNLNHDAMYWYRQDPGQGLRLIYYSQIVNDFQKGDIAEGYSVSREKKESFPLTVTSAQKNPTAFYLCASSISDFNQPQHFGDGTRLSIL.

The chain uses TRBV5-1 and TRBJ1-1, with unresolved D. The CDR3 is 12 amino acids. V shed 0 bases and J shed 4 bases, with 4 bases lying between them. Germline CDR1 SGHRS, CDR2 YFSETQ. CDR3 sequence (DNA): TGCGCCAGCAGCTTGGAGCTCACTGAAGCTTTCTTT. It codes for CASSLELTEAFF.

The V gene is TRBV27, the J gene TRBJ2-3, with D perhaps matching TRBD1 or TRBD2 (5 bases each). V was cut by 6 bases and J by 6 bases, with 13 bases left in between. CDR1 is MNHEY, CDR2 SMNVEV, per germline (reference sequence). This CDR3 spans 13 amino acids. The CDR3, as DNA: TGTGCCAGCAGCCTCCTAGAGGGGGATACGCAGTATTTT. Protein: CASSLLEGDTQYF.

The chain carries TRBV2 and TRBJ1-2; 7 bases are a match to TRBD1. CDR1 and CDR2 (germline): SNHLY, FYNNEI. The junction had 4 bases not matched to a gene; V was cut back by 3 bases and J by 3 bases. The CDR3 consists of 14 residues. Here the CDR3 DNA reads TGTGCCAGCAGTGACGAGGGGGCGGACTATGGCTACACCTTC. Protein: CASSDEGADYGYTF.

Concerning this clone itself: Its ends do not fully match the called genes, so a read error is possible. The rearrangement links TRBV4-1 to TRBJ1-5; TRBD1 aligns across 7 bases. The CDR3 loop spans 16 amino acids. Germline V CDR1 and CDR2: MGHRA, YSYEKL. CDR3 sequence: CASSQDPGGTNQSQHF. In DNA form, the CDR3 reads TGCGCCAGCAGCCAAGATCCAGGGGGTACAAATCAGTCCCAGCATTTT.

CDR3: CASRLNQRRTDTQYF. For the CDR3, the DNA is TGTGCCAGCAGACTGAATCAGCGGCGAACAGATACGCAGTATTTT. The chain recombines TRBV5-6 with TRBJ2-3; weak D call: TRBD2 (5 bases). The germline V and J ends were trimmed by 5 bases and 3 bases, with 16 bases remaining between them. Per the germline V gene, CDR1 is SGHDT and CDR2 is YYEEEE. There are 15 residues in the CDR3.

This chain connects TRBV28 to TRBJ1-1; TRBD1 is a possible D gene (5 bases). CDR1 is MDHEN, CDR2 SYDVKM, per germline. The V end lost 2 bases, the J end lost 1 base, and 8 bases lay between the germline ends. The CDR3 is 14 residues long. The CDR3 region has the DNA TGTGCCAGCAGTTTAGGCAGGGCGAACACTGAAGCTTTCTTT. Protein: CASSLGRANTEAFF.

Regarding this clone: One end of the junction fails to match germline, which may point to a read error. V is TRBV5-6 and J is TRBJ1-1, with 7 bases matching TRBD1. The CDR3 runs to 14 residues. CDR1 is SGHDT and CDR2 is YYEEEE in the germline V gene. CDR3 region: CASSPPSRLETGSF. CDR3 DNA sequence: TGTGCCAGTTCCCCTCCCAGCCGACTCGAGACAGGGTCCTTT.

On this clone: The junction shows a germline mismatch at one end, possibly a read error. CDR3 DNA sequence: TGTGCCAGCAGTTTATCTGGGCGAGTAGGATACAACGAGCAGTTCTTC. It codes for CASSLSGRVGYNEQFF. The rearrangement joins TRBV27 to TRBJ2-1; D call uncertain. From germline, CDR1 is MNHEY and CDR2 SMNVEV (reference sequence). The CDR3 has 16 residues.

The V gene is TRBV4-1, the J gene TRBJ2-5, with a tentative D call TRBD1 (5 bases). Trimming shortened V by 4 bases and J by 1 base, and 10 bases separated the two germline ends. CDR3 size: 14 residues. The V gene's germline CDR1 is MGHRA and CDR2 YSYEKL. CDR3 nucleotides: TGCGCCAGCAGCCCCCAGGGTGTCCAAGAGACCCAGTACTTC. It is translated as CASSPQGVQETQYF.

The chain combines TRBV6-5 with TRBJ1-2; D is perhaps TRBD1 (5 bases). CDR1 is MNHEY, CDR2 SVGAGI, per germline. V was shortened by 4 bases and J by 8 bases, with 20 bases between the two germline ends. The CDR3 is made up of 15 amino acids. The CDR3 loop is CASSFYIQASLGYTF. As DNA, the CDR3 is TGTGCCAGCAGTTTCTACATACAGGCGAGTCTCGGCTACACCTTC.

To note about this clone: Other DNA sequences within the sample encode an identical CDR3. The chain recombines TRBV6-5 with TRBJ1-1; D unresolved. V gave up 6 bases and J gave up 1 base, with 6 bases separating them. From germline, CDR1 is MNHEY and CDR2 SVGAGI. The CDR3 extends over 12 amino acids. Here the CDR3 reads CASSSANTEAFF. The CDR3 DNA reads as TGTGCCAGCAGCTCAGCGAACACTGAAGCTTTCTTT.

The chain carries TRBV6-1 and TRBJ1-1, with D possibly matching TRBD1 (6 bases). Germline V gene sequence: CDR1 MNHNS, CDR2 SASEGT. The CDR3 totals 15 residues. The V and J ends lost 1 base and 4 bases respectively, with 13 bases between them. CDR3 sequence (DNA): TGTGCCAGCAGTGAAGATTCAGGGGCGGCCACTGAAGCTTTCTTT. Its translation: CASSEDSGAATEAFF.

The genes are TRBV14 and TRBJ2-1; D gene unclear. V lost 1 base and J 0 bases, leaving 13 bases between the germline ends. The CDR3 contains 17 residues. The V gene's germline CDR1 is SGHDN and CDR2 FVKESK. CDR3: CASSQVPGGSSYNEQFF. The CDR3, as DNA: TGTGCCAGCAGCCAAGTTCCTGGCGGAAGCTCCTACAATGAGCAGTTCTTC.

In this sample, this clone turned up once. This rearrangement joins TRBV6-5 to TRBJ1-5; D not resolved. With 6 bases removed from V and 5 bases from J, the gap between germline ends came to 11 bases. The CDR3 consists of 13 residues. The V gene's germline CDR1 is MNHEY and CDR2 SVGAGI. The CDR3 loop reads CASSPGMDQPQHF. The DNA for the CDR3 is TGTGCCAGCAGCCCGGGGATGGATCAGCCCCAGCATTTT.

The chain carries TRBV29-1 and TRBJ2-2; 7 bases fit TRBD1. Germline values: CDR1 SQVTM, CDR2 ANQGSEA. The length of the CDR3 is 16 residues. V was clipped by 0 bases and J by 8 bases; unmatched bases: 12. The CDR3 region has the DNA TGCAGCGTTGAAGATGGGGACAGAAGAGCACCTGGGGAGCTGTTTTTT. As protein: CSVEDGDRRAPGELFF.

J is TRBJ2-1 and V is TRBV7-3; possibly TRBD2 for D (6 bases). CDR3 size: 15 residues. Germline CDR1 and CDR2: SGHTA and FQGTGA. The germline V and J ends were trimmed by 4 bases and 9 bases, with 19 bases remaining between them. For the CDR3, the DNA is TGTGCCAGCAGCTCCCGGAGGGCAGGGTTCGGTGAGCAGTTCTTC. Translating it yields CASSSRRAGFGEQFF.

J is TRBJ2-3 and V is TRBV5-6; no firm D call. Trimming removed 0 bases at V and 4 bases at J, with 3 bases between. This CDR3 is 12 amino acids long. Per the germline V gene, CDR1 is SGHDT and CDR2 is YYEEEE. CDR3 amino acids: CASSLASDTQYF. The CDR3 DNA follows: TGTGCCAGCAGCTTGGCCTCAGATACGCAGTATTTT.

The chain has TRBV25-1 and TRBJ1-4; D is ambiguous. The CDR3 covers 15 residues. Germline V gives CDR1 MGHDK, CDR2 SYGVNS. Trimming shortened V by 0 bases and J by 10 bases, and 15 bases separated the two germline ends. Here the CDR3 reads CASSEYKTQTAKLFF. The CDR3 nucleotides are TGTGCCAGCAGTGAATATAAGACCCAAACGGCAAAACTGTTTTTT.

The V call is TRBV27, the J call TRBJ2-2; D is unresolved. Between the trimmed V and J ends, which lost 0 bases and 2 bases, there was a span of 4 bases. Germline loops: CDR1 MNHEY, CDR2 SMNVEV (reference sequence). The CDR3 totals 14 residues. The CDR3 nucleotides are TGTGCCAGCAGTTTATCTGGAAACACCGGGGAGCTGTTTTTT. This gives the protein CASSLSGNTGELFF.

The chain couples TRBV13 to TRBJ1-1; a possible D gene is TRBD1 (6 bases). Per the germline V gene, CDR1 is PRHDT and CDR2 is FYEKMQ (reference sequence). The CDR3 covers 14 residues. V lost 5 bases, J lost 8 bases, and 18 bases lay in between. The CDR3 DNA sequence: TGTGCCAGCAGCCCCTGGGACACCAGGGAGGAAGCTTTCTTT. Translating it yields CASSPWDTREEAFF.

This chain uses TRBV4-1 with TRBJ2-1; either TRBD1 or TRBD2 may supply D (5 bases each). The CDR3 runs to 11 residues. The V end was cut by 8 bases, the J end by 9 bases, with 11 bases between. The germline gives CDR1 MGHRA, CDR2 YSYEKL. As DNA, the CDR3 is TGCGCCAGCTACTTGAGGGGTGAGCAGTTCTTC. Amino acid sequence: CASYLRGEQFF.

The V and J genes are TRBV4-1 and TRBJ2-5, with D possibly being TRBD2 (6 bases). Trimming left V 4 bases short and J 5 bases short, with 23 bases between. This CDR3 is built from 17 residues. Germline CDR1 is MGHRA and CDR2 is YSYEKL. The CDR3 nucleotides read TGCGCCAGCAGCCGAATCCTAGCGTCTAGAGATGGTGAGACCCAGTACTTC. Translated, it gives CASSRILASRDGETQYF.